The present T cell receptor (beta chain) was sequenced within a study of cytomegalovirus exposure and HLA in healthy donors. Germline CDR1 is SEHNR and CDR2 is FQNEAQ (reference sequence). The CDR3 spans 13 residues. Trimming left V 5 bases short and J 5 bases short, with 13 bases between. The data were produced by immunoSEQ multiplex PCR, yet TCRdb's version contains in-frame clones alone and is incomplete. The sample lists 200,000 or so clones; about 79% were seen once. Sequencing input: PBMCs. The chain joins TRBV7-9 to TRBJ2-7; TRBD2 might be the D (5 bases). The sequence was collected from a woman between 25 and 40 years old in good health and CMV-seropositive. CDR3 bases: TGTGCCAGCAGCCCCACTAGTATCCACGAGCAGTACTTC. This translates into CASSPTSIHEQYF. Filled out from reference TRBV7-9 and TRBJ2-7, the complete variable domain reads DTGVSQNPRHKITKRGQNVTFRCDPISEHNRLYWYRQTLGQGPEFLTYFQNEAQLEKSRLLSDRFSAERPKGSFSTLEIQRTEQGDSAMYLCASSPTSIHEQYFGPGTRLTVT.